This TCR beta chain is drawn from a study of blood T cell repertoires in COVID-19. V lost 10 bases, J lost 4 bases, and 6 bases stayed unmatched. The CDR3 has 13 amino acids. Germline CDR1 MGHDK, CDR2 SYGVNS. Authors' processing steps: Nucleated cell number was recorded as an estimate derived from reference gene primer amplification. The method was immunoSEQ multiplex PCR; TCRdb's version includes in-frame clones alone and lacks a portion of them. V, J and clone size were drawn from that table, and D and trimming were deduced from the DNA. The repertoire consists of about 140,000 clones, with 85% occurring once and the leading ten covering over 2.5%.

Sequenced sample: peripheral blood. V gene TRBV25-1 combines with J gene TRBJ1-2; TRBD1 matches 10 bases. The sequence derives from a man between 50 and 59 years old with acute or convalescent COVID-19. The CDR3 DNA sequence: TGTGCCACCGACAGGGGGCGAGGCTATGGCTACACCTTC. Residues: CATDRGRGYGYTF.